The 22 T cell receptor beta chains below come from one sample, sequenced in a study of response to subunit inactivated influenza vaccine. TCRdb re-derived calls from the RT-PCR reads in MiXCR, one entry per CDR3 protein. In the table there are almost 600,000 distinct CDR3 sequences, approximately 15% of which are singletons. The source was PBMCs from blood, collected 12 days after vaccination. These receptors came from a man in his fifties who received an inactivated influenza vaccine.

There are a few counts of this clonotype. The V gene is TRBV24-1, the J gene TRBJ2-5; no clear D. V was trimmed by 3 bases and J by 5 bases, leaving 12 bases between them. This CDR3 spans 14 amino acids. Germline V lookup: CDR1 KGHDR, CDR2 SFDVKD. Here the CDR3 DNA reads TGTGCCACCAGTGATAATGTGGGTCGGGAGACCCAGTACTTC. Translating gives CATSDNVGRETQYF.

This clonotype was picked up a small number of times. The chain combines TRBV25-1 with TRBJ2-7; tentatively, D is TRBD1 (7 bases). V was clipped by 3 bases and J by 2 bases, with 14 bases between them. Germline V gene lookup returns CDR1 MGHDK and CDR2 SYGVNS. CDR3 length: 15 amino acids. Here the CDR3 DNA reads TGTGCCAGCAGTGATTCGGTCAGGGGGGCCTACGAGCAGTACTTC. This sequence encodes CASSDSVRGAYEQYF.

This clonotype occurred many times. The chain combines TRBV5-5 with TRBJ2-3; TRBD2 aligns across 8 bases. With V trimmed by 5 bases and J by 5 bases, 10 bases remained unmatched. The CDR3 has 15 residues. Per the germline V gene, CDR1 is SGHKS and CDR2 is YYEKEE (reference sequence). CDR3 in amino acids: CASSFLGLAKDTQYF. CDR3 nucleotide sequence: TGTGCCAGCAGTTTTCTCGGACTAGCAAAAGATACGCAGTATTTT.

CDR3 in amino acids: CASSQWDRGRERETQYF. The DNA for the CDR3 is TGCGCCAGCAGCCAGTGGGACAGGGGGCGGGAAAGAGAGACCCAGTACTTC. V and J are TRBV4-3 and TRBJ2-5, with 12 nucleotides matching TRBD1. Germline V CDR1 and CDR2: LGHNA, YSLEER. The CDR3 runs 17 residues. The ends lost 3 bases at V and 4 bases at J; junction bases unmatched: 9.

CDR3 amino acids: CASSATRGSPLHF. The DNA of the CDR3 is TGCGCCAGCAGTGCGACTAGAGGCTCACCCCTCCACTTT. The chain uses TRBV10-1 and TRBJ1-6; D is unresolved. The CDR3 contains 13 residues. In germline, CDR1 is WNHNN, CDR2 SYGVQD (reference sequence). With 4 bases removed from V and 10 bases from J, the gap between germline ends came to 11 bases.

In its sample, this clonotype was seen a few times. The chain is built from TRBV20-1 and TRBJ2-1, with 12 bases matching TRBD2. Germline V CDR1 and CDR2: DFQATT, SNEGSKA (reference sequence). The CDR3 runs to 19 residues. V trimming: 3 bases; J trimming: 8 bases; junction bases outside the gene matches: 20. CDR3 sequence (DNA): TGCAGTGCTAGGGATGTGGGACTAGCGGGTAACGGCCAGGGGGATGAGCAGTTCTTC. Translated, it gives CSARDVGLAGNGQGDEQFF.

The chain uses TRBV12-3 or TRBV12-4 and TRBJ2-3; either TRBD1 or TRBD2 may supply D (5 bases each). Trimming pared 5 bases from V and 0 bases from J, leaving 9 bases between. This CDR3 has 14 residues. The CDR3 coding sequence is TGTGCCAGCAGTCCTCGGGACAGCACAGATACGCAGTATTTT. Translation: CASSPRDSTDTQYF.

The CDR3 is CASSQAPGGEKTQYF. The CDR3 DNA is TGTGCCAGCAGCCAAGCACCAGGGGGGGAAAAGACCCAGTACTTC. This chain connects TRBV3-1 to TRBJ2-5; either TRBD1 or TRBD2 may supply D (7 bases each). This CDR3 comprises 15 residues. Germline V gene data show CDR1 as LGHDT and CDR2 as YNNKEL (reference sequence). Trimming pared 1 base from V and 6 bases from J, leaving 15 bases between.

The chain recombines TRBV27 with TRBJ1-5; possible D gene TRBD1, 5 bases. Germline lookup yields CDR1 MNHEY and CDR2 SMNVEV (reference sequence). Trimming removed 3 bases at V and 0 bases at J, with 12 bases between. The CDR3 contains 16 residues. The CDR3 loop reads CASSFRTTNSNQPQHF. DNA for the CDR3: TGTGCCAGCAGTTTCAGGACAACGAATAGCAATCAGCCCCAGCATTTT.

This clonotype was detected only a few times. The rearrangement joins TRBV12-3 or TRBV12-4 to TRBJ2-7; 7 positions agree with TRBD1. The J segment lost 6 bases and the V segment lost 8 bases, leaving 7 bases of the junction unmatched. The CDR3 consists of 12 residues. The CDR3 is CASPGPGGEQYF. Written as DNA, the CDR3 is TGTGCCAGCCCGGGGCCAGGGGGCGAGCAGTACTTC.

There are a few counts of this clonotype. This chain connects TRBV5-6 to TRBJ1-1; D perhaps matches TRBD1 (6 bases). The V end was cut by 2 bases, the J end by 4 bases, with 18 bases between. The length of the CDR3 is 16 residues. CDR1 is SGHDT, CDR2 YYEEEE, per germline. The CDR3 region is CASSLPGAPRGTEAFF. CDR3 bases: TGTGCCAGCAGCTTACCGGGGGCGCCCAGGGGCACTGAAGCTTTCTTT.

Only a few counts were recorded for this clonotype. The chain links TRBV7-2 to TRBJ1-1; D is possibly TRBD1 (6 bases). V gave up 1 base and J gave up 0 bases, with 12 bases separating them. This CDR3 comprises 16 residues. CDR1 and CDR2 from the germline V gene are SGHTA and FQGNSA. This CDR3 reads CASSLDGQLMNTEAFF. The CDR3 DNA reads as TGTGCCAGCAGCTTAGACGGACAGTTGATGAACACTGAAGCTTTCTTT.

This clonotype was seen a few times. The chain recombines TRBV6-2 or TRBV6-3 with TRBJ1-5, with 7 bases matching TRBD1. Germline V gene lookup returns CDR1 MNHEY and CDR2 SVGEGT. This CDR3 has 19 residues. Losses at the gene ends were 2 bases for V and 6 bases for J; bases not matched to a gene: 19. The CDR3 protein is CASSYGDSTDRRLSQPQHF. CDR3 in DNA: TGTGCCAGCAGTTACGGGGACAGTACTGACCGGCGCCTCTCTCAGCCCCAGCATTTT.

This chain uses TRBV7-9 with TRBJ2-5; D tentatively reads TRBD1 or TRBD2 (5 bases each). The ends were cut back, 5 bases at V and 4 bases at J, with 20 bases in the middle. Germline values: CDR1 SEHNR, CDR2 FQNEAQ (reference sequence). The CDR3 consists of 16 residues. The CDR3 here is CASSAVEGPGRETQYF. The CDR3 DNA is TGTGCCAGCAGCGCAGTAGAGGGGCCAGGGCGAGAGACCCAGTACTTC.

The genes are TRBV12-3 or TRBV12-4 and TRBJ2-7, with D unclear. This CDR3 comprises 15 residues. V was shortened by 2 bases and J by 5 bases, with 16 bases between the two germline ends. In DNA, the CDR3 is TGTGCCAGCAGTTTAATGGGTGCACAGATCCACGAGCAGTACTTC. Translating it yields CASSLMGAQIHEQYF.

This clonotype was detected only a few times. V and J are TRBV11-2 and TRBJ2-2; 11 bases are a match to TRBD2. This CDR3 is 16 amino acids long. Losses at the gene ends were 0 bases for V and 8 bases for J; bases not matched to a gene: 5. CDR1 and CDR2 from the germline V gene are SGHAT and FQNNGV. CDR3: CASSLESSGRSGELFF. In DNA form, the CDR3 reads TGTGCCAGCAGCTTAGAGTCTAGCGGGAGGTCTGGGGAGCTGTTTTTT.

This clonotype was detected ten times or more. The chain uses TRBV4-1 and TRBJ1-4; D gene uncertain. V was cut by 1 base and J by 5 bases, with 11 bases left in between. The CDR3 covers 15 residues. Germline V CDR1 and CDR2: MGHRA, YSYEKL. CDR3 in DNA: TGCGCCAGCAGCCAAGCGGCAGGATACAATGAAAAACTGTTTTTT. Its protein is CASSQAAGYNEKLFF.

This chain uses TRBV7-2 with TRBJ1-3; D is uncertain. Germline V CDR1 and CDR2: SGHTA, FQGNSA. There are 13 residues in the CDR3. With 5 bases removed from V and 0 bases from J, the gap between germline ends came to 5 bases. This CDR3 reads CASSPRSGNTIYF. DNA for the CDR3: TGTGCCAGCAGCCCCCGCTCTGGAAACACCATATATTTT.

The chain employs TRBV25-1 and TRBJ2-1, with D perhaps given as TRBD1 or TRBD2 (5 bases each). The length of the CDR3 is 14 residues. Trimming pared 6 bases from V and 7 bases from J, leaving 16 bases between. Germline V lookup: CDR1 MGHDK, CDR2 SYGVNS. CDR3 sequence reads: CASSPGGLENEQFF. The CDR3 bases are TGTGCCAGCAGCCCTGGGGGTTTGGAGAATGAGCAGTTCTTC.

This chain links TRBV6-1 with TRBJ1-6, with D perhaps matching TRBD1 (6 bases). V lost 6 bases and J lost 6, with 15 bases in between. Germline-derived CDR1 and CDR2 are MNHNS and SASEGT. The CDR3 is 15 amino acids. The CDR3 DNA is TGTGCCAGCAGCGCCGAGGGGGGGATTAATTCACCCCTCCACTTT. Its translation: CASSAEGGINSPLHF.

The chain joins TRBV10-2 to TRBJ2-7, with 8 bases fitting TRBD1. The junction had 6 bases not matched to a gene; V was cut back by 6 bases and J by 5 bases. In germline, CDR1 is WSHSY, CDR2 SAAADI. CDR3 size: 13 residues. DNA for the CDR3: TGCGCCAGCAGACCCAGGACAGGGAACGAGCAGTACTTC. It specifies CASRPRTGNEQYF.

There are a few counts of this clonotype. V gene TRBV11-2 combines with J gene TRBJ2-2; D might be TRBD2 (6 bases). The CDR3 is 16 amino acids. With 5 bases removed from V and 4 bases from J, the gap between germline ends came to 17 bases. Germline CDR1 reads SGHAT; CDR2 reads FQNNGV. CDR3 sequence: CASSPSGIGGTGELFF. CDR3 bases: TGTGCCAGCAGCCCCAGCGGAATCGGGGGCACCGGGGAGCTGTTTTTT.